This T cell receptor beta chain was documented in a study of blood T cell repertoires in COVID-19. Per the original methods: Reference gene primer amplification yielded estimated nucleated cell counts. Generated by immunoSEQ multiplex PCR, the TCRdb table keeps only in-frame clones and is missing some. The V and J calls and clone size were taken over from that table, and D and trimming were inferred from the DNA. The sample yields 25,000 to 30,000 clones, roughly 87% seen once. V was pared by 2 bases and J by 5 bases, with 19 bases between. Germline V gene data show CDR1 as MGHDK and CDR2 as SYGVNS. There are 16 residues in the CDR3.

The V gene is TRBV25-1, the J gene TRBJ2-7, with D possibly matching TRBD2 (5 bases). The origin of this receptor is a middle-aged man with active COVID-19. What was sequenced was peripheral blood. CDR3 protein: CASSESFGGPVHEQYF. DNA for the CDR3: TGTGCCAGCAGTGAAAGTTTCGGAGGACCTGTCCACGAGCAGTACTTC.